A single sample is the source of the 27 T cell receptor beta chains below, sequenced in a study of blood T cell repertoires in COVID-19. Generated by immunoSEQ multiplex PCR, the TCRdb table keeps only in-frame clones and is missing some. The sample shows approximately 90,000 clones, approximately 90% of them seen only once. Input material: peripheral blood. Receptors originate from a man aged 55 to 70 with acute or convalescent COVID-19.

CDR3 residues: CASSLGTGLFYGYTF. The CDR3 DNA reads as TGTGCCAGCAGCCTGGGGACAGGATTATTCTATGGCTACACCTTC. This chain joins TRBV5-6 and TRBJ1-2, with 8 bases that match TRBD1. Germline assignment: CDR1 SGHDT and CDR2 YYEEEE. Trimming at V came to 4 bases and at J to 4 bases, leaving 9 bases not matched to a gene. The CDR3 totals 15 residues.

The chain joins TRBV19 to TRBJ1-2; the D gene is possibly TRBD1 (5 bases). Trimming removed 10 bases from V and 0 bases from J, with 12 bases in between. The CDR3 is made up of 13 amino acids. The V gene's germline CDR1 is LNHDA and CDR2 SQIVND (reference sequence). CDR3 nucleotides: TGTGCCATCTCAACGGGGGCTAACTATGGCTACACCTTC. Translating gives CAISTGANYGYTF.

This chain links TRBV27 with TRBJ2-2; no firm D call. Germline V gene data show CDR1 as MNHEY and CDR2 as SMNVEV (reference sequence). CDR3 length: 13 amino acids. The germline V and J ends were trimmed by 4 bases and 6 bases, with 9 bases remaining between them. DNA of the CDR3: TGTGCCAGCAGTTACCCGGTGGCCGGGGAGCTGTTTTTT. Its protein is CASSYPVAGELFF.

The rearrangement links TRBV2 to TRBJ2-3; D remains unclear. The CDR3 contains 12 residues. Germline assignment: CDR1 SNHLY and CDR2 FYNNEI. V shed 3 bases and J shed 7 bases, with 8 bases lying between them. CDR3 amino acids: CASSDRVNTQYF. Written as DNA, the CDR3 is TGTGCCAGCAGTGACCGCGTTAATACGCAGTATTTT.

This chain uses TRBV6-1 with TRBJ1-4, with D unclear. V was clipped by 2 bases and J by 0 bases, with 13 bases between them. Per the germline V gene, CDR1 is MNHNS and CDR2 is SASEGT. This CDR3 comprises 17 residues. CDR3 sequence reads: CASSEFGRAATNEKLFF. The CDR3 nucleotides read TGTGCCAGCAGTGAATTCGGGCGGGCGGCAACTAATGAAAAACTGTTTTTT.

The chain joins TRBV6-5 to TRBJ1-1; TRBD1 is a possible D gene (5 bases). This CDR3 has 12 residues. Per germline, CDR1 MNHEY and CDR2 SVGAGI. Trimming removed 6 bases at V and 10 bases at J, with 15 bases between. CDR3 sequence (DNA): TGTGCCAGCAGAGCGGACCAGGGAGGAGCTTTCTTT. It is translated as CASRADQGGAFF.

This chain links TRBV19 with TRBJ2-7; 15 nucleotides agree with TRBD2. The V segment lost 3 bases and the J segment 3 bases; nucleotides outside the gene matches: 6. The CDR3 is 17 amino acids. Germline V gene data show CDR1 as LNHDA and CDR2 as SQIVND (reference sequence). CDR3 bases: TGTGCCAGTAGTATCGGACTAGCGGGGGGGCCGGGCTACGAGCAGTACTTC. Translated, it gives CASSIGLAGGPGYEQYF.

The rearrangement links TRBV14 to TRBJ2-1; 13 bases align to TRBD2. The CDR3 sequence is 17 residues long. Trimming took 4 bases from V and 7 from J; bases not matched to a gene: 10. The germline gives CDR1 SGHDN, CDR2 FVKESK. The CDR3 DNA follows: TGTGCCAGCAGCCTACGGACTAGCGGGGGCCCGGGGAATGAGCAGTTCTTC. Its translation is CASSLRTSGGPGNEQFF.

This clone was seen just once. The chain combines TRBV5-1 with TRBJ1-2; TRBD1 is a possible D gene (6 bases). Germline CDR1 is SGHRS and CDR2 is YFSETQ. The CDR3 covers 14 residues. Trimming took 0 bases from V and 6 from J, leaving 12 bases between them. CDR3 sequence reads: CASSLVTGDNGYTF. The CDR3 region has the DNA TGCGCCAGCAGCTTGGTCACTGGGGACAATGGCTACACCTTC.

The genes are TRBV4-1 and TRBJ1-5, with TRBD1 matching over 9 bases. The CDR3 extends over 15 amino acids. Germline CDR1 reads MGHRA; CDR2 reads YSYEKL. V was pared by 4 bases and J by 3 bases, with 4 bases of the junction left unmatched. The DNA of the CDR3 is TGCGCCAGCAGCCGTGGACAGGGGATCAATCAGCCCCAGCATTTT. It codes for CASSRGQGINQPQHF.

The gene calls are TRBV6-1 and TRBJ1-2; 7 bases align to TRBD1. This CDR3 is 14 amino acids long. Germline CDR1 and CDR2: MNHNS and SASEGT. The V and J ends lost 1 base and 8 bases, in that order; junction bases with no gene match: 7. In nucleotides, the CDR3 is TGTGCCAGCAGTGAAGACAGGGGCATTTCGGGCTACACCTTC. Protein product: CASSEDRGISGYTF.

This sequence joins TRBV9 and TRBJ1-2; D is perhaps TRBD1 (6 bases). Looked up from germline, CDR1 is SGDLS and CDR2 is YYNGEE. The CDR3 totals 14 residues. Trimming removed 3 bases from V and 2 bases from J, with 11 bases in between. The CDR3 is CASSDQGTNYGYTF. Written as DNA, the CDR3 is TGTGCCAGCAGCGACCAGGGGACCAACTATGGCTACACCTTC.

The chain recombines TRBV5-4 with TRBJ2-5; 7 bases agree with TRBD2. V gave up 7 bases and J gave up 2 bases; unmatched junction bases: 5. The CDR3 length is 13 residues. Germline V gene data show CDR1 as SGHNT and CDR2 as YYREEE (reference sequence). The CDR3 DNA follows: TGTGCCAGCGGCTCCGGGGGGCAAGAGACCCAGTACTTC. The encoded protein is CASGSGGQETQYF.

This clone has only one observation. J is TRBJ2-7 and V is TRBV27; 9 nucleotides agree with TRBD1. CDR1 and CDR2 from the germline V gene are MNHEY and SMNVEV (reference sequence). The CDR3 sequence is 17 residues long. The trim removed 5 bases at V and 0 bases at J, leaving 11 bases unmatched. CDR3 sequence: CASSTPDRGGGSYEQYV. The CDR3 coding sequence is TGTGCCAGCAGTACCCCGGACAGGGGAGGGGGCTCCTACGAGCAGTACGTC.

This chain joins TRBV5-4 and TRBJ2-3; a weak D match, TRBD2 (5 bases). Germline V gene data show CDR1 as SGHNT and CDR2 as YYREEE (reference sequence). The CDR3 has 14 residues. Trimming removed 3 bases at V and 8 bases at J, with 16 bases between. In DNA form, the CDR3 reads TGTGCCAGCAGCTCCCCACGGGATGATGGTACGCAGTATTTT. Translation gives CASSSPRDDGTQYF.

The CDR3 sequence: CASSYRGREPQHF. CDR3 in DNA: TGTGCCAGCAGTTACAGGGGGCGTGAGCCCCAGCATTTT. The chain has TRBV6-5 and TRBJ1-5; 7 bases match TRBD1. The CDR3 loop spans 13 amino acids. CDR1 MNHEY and CDR2 SVGAGI come from the germline V gene. J was trimmed by 8 bases and V by 2 bases; bases with no gene match: 3.

This sequence joins TRBV7-2 and TRBJ1-4; the match to TRBD1 covers 7 bases. This CDR3 spans 15 amino acids. Germline assignment: CDR1 SGHTA and CDR2 FQGNSA. V trimming: 3 bases; J trimming: 5 bases; junction bases outside the gene matches: 6. Here the CDR3 DNA reads TGTGCCAGCAGCTTGCAGGGACAGCAAAATGAAAAACTGTTTTTT. Amino acid sequence: CASSLQGQQNEKLFF.

The chain couples TRBV29-1 to TRBJ1-1, with unresolved D. The CDR3 is made up of 14 amino acids. Germline V lookup: CDR1 SQVTM, CDR2 ANQGSEA. Trimming took 3 bases from V and 1 from J, leaving 12 bases between them. CDR3 nucleotides: TGCAGCGTTGACGCTGACACCAAGAACACTGAAGCTTTCTTT. This gives the protein CSVDADTKNTEAFF.

V and J are TRBV3-1 (or the pseudogene TRBV3-2) and TRBJ1-3; perhaps TRBD1 as D (5 bases). V dropped 8 bases and J dropped 0 bases, with 11 bases sitting between them. The CDR3 totals 14 residues. The germline gives CDR1 LGHDT, CDR2 YNNKEL (reference sequence). CDR3 loop: CASRGGASGNTIYF. Written as DNA, the CDR3 is TGTGCCAGCCGGGGAGGGGCCTCTGGAAACACCATATATTTT.

The V gene is TRBV19, the J gene TRBJ1-3; D is unclear. Trimming took off 1 base at V and 3 bases at J, with 10 bases between the two ends. Germline V gives CDR1 LNHDA, CDR2 SQIVND (reference sequence). The CDR3 runs 15 residues. This CDR3 reads CASSIGGGLGNTIYF. CDR3 DNA: TGTGCCAGTAGTATAGGAGGAGGGCTTGGAAACACCATATATTTT.

The J gene is TRBJ1-5, the V gene TRBV30, with 9 bases lining up with TRBD1. Germline CDR1 reads GTSNPN; CDR2 reads SVGIG (reference sequence). The CDR3 has 12 amino acids. V was pared by 5 bases and J by 4 bases, with 0 bases of the junction left unmatched. CDR3 protein: CAWGTGNQPQHF. The CDR3 DNA follows: TGTGCCTGGGGGACAGGGAATCAGCCCCAGCATTTT.

This clone was counted once. The chain joins TRBV19 to TRBJ1-3, with 7 nucleotides matching TRBD1. Trimming took 8 bases from V and 0 from J; bases not matched to a gene: 13. CDR3 length equals 17 residues. Germline-derived CDR1 and CDR2 are LNHDA and SQIVND (reference sequence). In DNA, the CDR3 is TGTGCCAGTGGACGGTGGGCCCAGGGGGGCTCTGGAAACACCATATATTTT. Translated, it gives CASGRWAQGGSGNTIYF.

The chain recombines TRBV7-8 with TRBJ2-2; TRBD1 is a possible D gene (5 bases). The CDR3 sequence is 15 residues long. Germline loops: CDR1 SGHVS, CDR2 FQNEAQ. Trimming took 1 base from V and 3 from J, leaving 9 bases between them. The CDR3 here is CASSLVDTDTGELFF. For the CDR3, the DNA is TGTGCCAGCAGCTTAGTGGACACCGACACCGGGGAGCTGTTTTTT. The full variable domain, rest sourced from reference TRBV7-8 and TRBJ2-2, is GAGVSQSPRYKVAKRGQDVALRCDPISGHVSLFWYQQALGQGPEFLTYFQNEAQLDKSGLPSDRFFAERPEGSVSTLKIQRTQQEDSAVYLCASSLVDTDTGELFFGEGSRLTVL.

V gene TRBV14 combines with J gene TRBJ1-2; a possible D gene is TRBD1 (6 bases). The V end lost 3 bases, the J end lost 4 bases, and 15 bases lay between the germline ends. This CDR3 is 15 amino acids long. CDR1 is SGHDN and CDR2 is FVKESK in the germline V gene. CDR3 in amino acids: CASSHGTRIPYGYTF. In DNA, the CDR3 is TGTGCCAGCAGCCACGGGACAAGGATCCCCTATGGCTACACCTTC.

This chain links TRBV5-8 with TRBJ1-6; D call uncertain. Trimming shortened V by 4 bases and J by 5 bases, and 13 bases separated the two germline ends. Germline V gives CDR1 SGHTS, CDR2 YDEGEE. The CDR3 is made up of 15 amino acids. CDR3 sequence reads: CASSGGLFDNSPLHF. CDR3 DNA sequence: TGTGCCAGCAGCGGTGGACTCTTCGATAATTCACCCCTCCACTTT.

J is TRBJ2-7 and V is TRBV9; possible D gene TRBD2, 5 bases. Trimming took 7 bases from V and 0 from J, leaving 14 bases between them. This CDR3 has 14 residues. Germline CDR1 and CDR2: SGDLS and YYNGEE. The CDR3 DNA follows: TGTGCCAGCGGTCCGACGGGGAGCTCCTACGAGCAGTACTTC. It encodes CASGPTGSSYEQYF. The whole variable domain, remainder taken from reference TRBV9 and TRBJ2-7, is DSGVTQTPKHLITATGQRVTLRCSPRSGDLSVYWYQQSLDQGLQFLIQYYNGEERAKGNILERFSAQQFPDLHSELNLSSLELGDSALYFCASGPTGSSYEQYFGPGTRLTVT.

The V and J genes are TRBV6-6 and TRBJ1-1, with a weak D call TRBD1 (5 bases). This CDR3 contains 15 residues. Trimming removed 4 bases at V and 1 base at J, with 13 bases between. From germline, CDR1 is MNHNY and CDR2 SVGAGI (reference sequence). Here the CDR3 reads CASSLTGGRNTEAFF. CDR3 nucleotides: TGTGCCAGCAGTTTGACGGGGGGAAGGAACACTGAAGCTTTCTTT.